Given below is one T cell receptor (beta chain) in context. This specimen belongs to a study of blood T cell repertoires in COVID-19. Study-level background: Samples taken during acute and convalescent COVID-19 were collected in the United States, Italy and Spain. The cDNA or gDNA used as material had been derived from T cells, B-cell-depleted T cells, or PBMCs.

The germline V gene encodes CDR1 LGHNT and CDR2 FRNRAP. The ends were cut back, 7 bases at V and 7 bases at J, with 17 bases in the middle. This CDR3 has 14 residues. Original analysis: For nucleated cells, counts were estimated from reference gene primer amplification. This table comes from immunoSEQ multiplex PCR, and its TCRdb copy is limited to in-frame clones, with some not included. From that table come the V and J calls and clone size; the DNA was used to work out D and trimming. The repertoire holds about 100,000 clones, with roughly 84% as singletons. The TCR was taken from a man aged 25 to 40 in a cohort sampled during active COVID-19. The genes are TRBV12-5 and TRBJ2-1; D may be TRBD1 (6 bases). Sequenced sample: peripheral blood. CDR3 protein: CASAPWTETNEQFF. The CDR3 DNA reads as TGTGCTAGTGCCCCATGGACAGAGACGAATGAGCAGTTCTTC.